A selection of T cell receptor beta chains follows, all from one sample in a study of T cells in Graves' hyperthyroidism and ophthalmopathy. Using its own MiXCR run on the multiplex PCR reads, TCRdb lists one record per CDR3 protein. The top ten clones hold under 8.5% of a sample with over 650,000 distinct CDR3 sequences, roughly 15% of them seen once. The sequenced material came from blood. Every receptor here comes from a man in his late teens or twenties with Graves' hyperthyroidism. The conserved cysteine and the conserved F or W are not part of the CDR3 here.

V	J	CDR3
TRBV12-5	TRBJ2-7	ASGLPQYEQY
TRBV28	TRBJ2-5	ASSSNPPPTPRETQY
TRBV4-3	TRBJ2-7	ASSQDRTRGTYEQY
TRBV4-2	TRBJ1-6	ASSQDRPDRGSPLH
TRBV19	TRBJ1-1	ASARPNTEAF
TRBV2	TRBJ1-6	ASSPLLGAGVGSPLH
TRBV7-3	TRBJ1-1	ASSLTDRGTEAF
TRBV7-9	TRBJ2-7	ASSPDRGTNEQY
TRBV11-2	TRBJ1-6	ASSLRNNSPLH
TRBV24-1	TRBJ2-5	ATSGRVVETQY
TRBV4-2	TRBJ1-2	ASSPGDSKAYGYT
TRBV11-2	TRBJ2-3	ASSLGQKSTDTQY
TRBV3-1	TRBJ1-2	ASSQEWGSGYT
TRBV28	TRBJ2-5	ASSSLDGASQTQY
TRBV3-1	TRBJ2-6	ASSQSLAGTSGANVLT
TRBV7-2	TRBJ2-3	ASSTQGGTDTQY
TRBV5-1	TRBJ2-3	ASSLIGLAGPTDTQY